This T cell receptor (beta chain) was found in a study of metastatic and nonmetastatic thyroid tumors. Study at large: Repertoires of blood and of tissue (tumor or nodule) from malignant and benign thyroid patients were compared. Study results and caveats: Malignant thyroid tumors reportedly exceeded benign nodules significantly in TCR beta diversity, with the difference appearing in blood and tumor.

As handled by the study authors: Researchers built a distant-metastasis classifier for papillary thyroid cancer that drew on CDR3 differences across clinicopathological groups. MiXCR was used by TCRdb to re-call the PCR reads. None of the V and J calls come from the authors' own analysis; TCRdb made them. This table has roughly 15,000 clones, roughly 22% appearing once. Each patient came to thyroid surgery without any prior treatment (of any kind). This CDR3 has 17 residues. Germline V gives CDR1 SSHAT, CDR2 FNYEAQ (reference sequence). This clone was seen a few times. Its antigen is unknown. A junction boundary mismatches the germline segment, possibly from a read error. Other DNA sequences in this sample translate to the same CDR3.

The source material was adjacent normal tissue. This TCR came from a female donor with papillary thyroid cancer or a benign thyroid nodule (not recorded which). Some clones in this sample may be carry-over from other donors' samples. J is TRBJ2-3 and V is TRBV7-7; D is perhaps TRBD1 (6 bases). CDR3 in amino acids: CASSLAPTGLGTDTQYF. The CDR3, as DNA: TGTGCTAGCAGCTTAGCACCAACAGGGTTGGGGACAGATACGCAGTATTTT.